A selection of T cell receptor beta chains follows, all from one sample in a study of blood T cell repertoires in COVID-19. TCRdb's copy holds only in-frame clones and misses some; the assay was immunoSEQ multiplex PCR. The sample comprises approximately 70,000 clones, roughly 85% of which are singletons, and 26% rests with the top ten. The sequencing input was peripheral blood. The receptor set was obtained from a man aged 60 to 69 with active or convalescent COVID-19. Each CDR3 is given with its conserved first and last residue. The D gene is left open where the match is weak. The size field is filled for only some rows; it gives once, few, many or a size class.

V: TRBV19
size: .
D: TRBD2
J: TRBJ2-2
DNA: TGTGCCAGTAGTTCCAGCGGGGGGGTCGACACCGGGGAGCTGTTTTTT
CDR3: CASSSSGGVDTGELFF

V: TRBV11-3
size: .
D: TRBD1
J: TRBJ2-3
DNA: TGTGCCAGCAGCTCCGGGACAGGGGGAAGTAATACGCAGTATTTT
CDR3: CASSSGTGGSNTQYF

V: TRBV28
size: .
D: TRBD1
J: TRBJ1-1
DNA: TGTGCCAGCAGTTTCAACCGGGGGACAGGGTCAGCTTTCTTT
CDR3: CASSFNRGTGSAFF

V: TRBV10-3
size: once
D: TRBD2
J: TRBJ2-5
DNA: TGTGCCATCAGTGAGTCTAGCGGGGGGGAGACCCAGTACTTC
CDR3: CAISESSGGETQYF

V: TRBV4-3
size: .
D: TRBD1
J: TRBJ1-3
DNA: TGCGCCAGCAGCCACCAAGCCGACAGGGTTAGAAACACCATATATTTT
CDR3: CASSHQADRVRNTIYF

V: TRBV9
size: .
D: TRBD2
J: TRBJ2-5
DNA: TGTGCCAGCAGCGTAGAGGCGGGGGGCGGTCAAGAGACCCAGTACTTC
CDR3: CASSVEAGGGQETQYF

V: TRBV2
size: .
D: TRBD1
J: TRBJ1-2
DNA: TGTGCCAGCAGTGGACAGGGTATCTATGGCTACACCTTC
CDR3: CASSGQGIYGYTF

V: TRBV24-1
size: .
D: .
J: TRBJ2-5
DNA: TGTGCCACCAGTGATGTGAGCGGCGGGGAGACCCAGTACTTC
CDR3: CATSDVSGGETQYF

V: TRBV5-8
size: .
D: .
J: TRBJ2-1
DNA: TGTGCCAGCAGCTTGGCCGTGATAGCGAGGTACAATGAGCAGTTCTTC
CDR3: CASSLAVIARYNEQFF

V: TRBV2
size: .
D: TRBD1
J: TRBJ1-1
DNA: TGTGCCAGCAGCGTAGGACAGGGGAACACTGAAGCTTTCTTT
CDR3: CASSVGQGNTEAFF

V: TRBV4-1
size: .
D: .
J: TRBJ1-5
DNA: TGCGCCAGCAGCCGAGATCAGGGATATAGCAATCAGCCCCAGCATTTT
CDR3: CASSRDQGYSNQPQHF

V: TRBV27
size: few
D: TRBD2
J: TRBJ2-3
DNA: TGTGCCAGCAGTCCCGGACTAGCGGGGGGCAATAGCGCACAGATAACGCAGTATTTT
CDR3: CASSPGLAGGNSAQITQYF

V: TRBV5-6
size: .
D: .
J: TRBJ2-7
DNA: TGTGCCAGCAGCTACACGGGGGGCCTCTCCTACGAGCAGTACTTC
CDR3: CASSYTGGLSYEQYF

V: TRBV3-1/TRBV3-2
size: many
D: TRBD1
J: TRBJ2-1
DNA: TGTGCCAGCAGCTATGACAGGGGTTCCTACAATGAGCAGTTCTTC
CDR3: CASSYDRGSYNEQFF

V: TRBV5-1
size: .
D: TRBD1
J: TRBJ2-7
DNA: TGCGCCCGCAGCTTGGGGGGACAGGGGGCTGACGACGAGCAGTACTTC
CDR3: CARSLGGQGADDEQYF

V: TRBV3-1/TRBV3-2
size: .
D: TRBD2
J: TRBJ2-2
DNA: TGTGCCAGCAGCGATCTAGCGGGCGGTACCGGGGAGCTGTTTTTT
CDR3: CASSDLAGGTGELFF

V: TRBV5-1
size: .
D: .
J: TRBJ1-1
DNA: TGCGCCAGCAGCCTAGGCATGAACACTGAAGCTTTCTTT
CDR3: CASSLGMNTEAFF